Following are 12 T cell receptor beta chains from one sample sequenced in a study of blood T cell repertoires in COVID-19. Assay used: immunoSEQ multiplex PCR; TCRdb lists only in-frame clones, some missing. The sample has a few hundred thousand clones; approximately 83% are singletons. Sample: PBMCs or T cells enriched from blood (not recorded which). The receptors were gathered from a woman aged 45-60 years who had recovered from COVID-19.

The chain employs TRBV3-1 (or the pseudogene TRBV3-2) and TRBJ2-1; D gene unclear. The V end lost 3 bases, the J end lost 4 bases, and 13 bases lay between the germline ends. The CDR3 covers 15 residues. Germline values: CDR1 LGHDT, CDR2 YNNKEL (reference sequence). The DNA of the CDR3 is TGTGCCAGCAGCCAGGTCCTCGAACTATACAATGAGCAGTTCTTC. Its protein is CASSQVLELYNEQFF.

The rearrangement joins TRBV5-1 to TRBJ2-5, with 11 bases lining up with TRBD1. CDR3 length: 17 amino acids. Trimming took 3 bases from V and 7 from J; bases not matched to a gene: 14. CDR1 is SGHRS and CDR2 is YFSETQ in the germline V gene. CDR3 region: CASSSPSGTGGIGTQYF. CDR3 in DNA: TGCGCCAGCAGCTCCCCCTCCGGGACAGGGGGAATCGGGACCCAGTACTTC.

V is TRBV30 and J is TRBJ2-1; 7 bases are shared with TRBD2. CDR1 is GTSNPN, CDR2 SVGIG, per germline (reference sequence). V lost 0 bases and J lost 7; bases outside the gene matches: 12. The CDR3 loop spans 16 amino acids. The CDR3 here is CAWSVLGEGAGNEQFF. Written as DNA, the CDR3 is TGTGCCTGGAGTGTACTAGGAGAGGGAGCGGGGAATGAGCAGTTCTTC.

The chain uses TRBV6-6 and TRBJ2-7; 10 bases fit TRBD2. Germline V CDR1 and CDR2: MNHNY, SVGAGI (reference sequence). The trim removed 0 bases at V and 5 bases at J, leaving 4 bases unmatched. The CDR3 runs to 15 residues. CDR3 DNA: TGTGCCAGCAGTTACTCAGCGGGAGGGCCCCACGAGCAGTACTTC. Its protein product is CASSYSAGGPHEQYF.

The chain carries TRBV19 and TRBJ1-3; D might be TRBD1 (5 bases). Germline lookup yields CDR1 LNHDA and CDR2 SQIVND (reference sequence). This CDR3 spans 16 amino acids. Trimming removed 3 bases at V and 0 bases at J, with 12 bases between. CDR3 in amino acids: CASSIGDSISGNTIYF. The CDR3 coding sequence is TGTGCCAGTAGTATCGGAGACAGCATCTCTGGAAACACCATATATTTT.

This chain uses TRBV5-1 with TRBJ2-2; D unresolved. The CDR3 contains 13 residues. Germline V gives CDR1 SGHRS, CDR2 YFSETQ. V lost 0 bases, J lost 8 bases, and 8 bases lay in between. The CDR3, as DNA: TGCGCCAGCAGCTTGGATGTGGCAGGGGAGCTGTTTTTT. Translation: CASSLDVAGELFF.

The V gene is TRBV7-9, the J gene TRBJ1-1, with 9 bases identical to TRBD1. The germline V gene encodes CDR1 SEHNR and CDR2 FQNEAQ (reference sequence). The CDR3 length is 12 residues. The V segment lost 5 bases and the J segment 10 bases; nucleotides outside the gene matches: 5. The CDR3 sequence is CASSLGQGAAFF. The CDR3 bases are TGTGCCAGCAGCCTGGGACAGGGCGCAGCTTTCTTT.

The V gene is TRBV9, the J gene TRBJ2-2, with D perhaps TRBD2 (5 bases). The CDR3 contains 16 residues. Trimming cost V 0 bases and J 0 bases, with 9 bases left between them. In germline, CDR1 is SGDLS, CDR2 YYNGEE. CDR3 in DNA: TGTGCCAGCAGCGTAGAAGGAGCGGCGAACACCGGGGAGCTGTTTTTT. Its protein product is CASSVEGAANTGELFF.

The chain joins TRBV5-1 to TRBJ2-2; 7 bases map to TRBD2. The ends lost 4 bases at V and 4 bases at J; junction bases unmatched: 13. The CDR3 sequence is 17 residues long. From germline, CDR1 is SGHRS and CDR2 YFSETQ. The CDR3 protein is CASSPSGGSPGTGELFF. The CDR3 DNA reads as TGCGCCAGCAGCCCGTCGGGGGGATCGCCGGGCACCGGGGAGCTGTTTTTT.

The V gene is TRBV10-3, the J gene TRBJ1-5; no clear D. The CDR3 has 15 amino acids. Germline V CDR1 and CDR2: ENHRY, SYGVKD. The V and J ends lost 1 base and 0 bases respectively, with 7 bases between them. The CDR3 spells CAISEWSGSNQPQHF. The CDR3 DNA sequence: TGTGCCATCAGTGAGTGGTCAGGTAGCAATCAGCCCCAGCATTTT.

The V and J genes are TRBV12-3 or TRBV12-4 and TRBJ1-2; 7 positions match TRBD1. The CDR3 is 13 residues long. V gave up 3 bases and J gave up 3 bases; unmatched junction bases: 1. CDR3 nucleotides: TGTGCCAGCAGTTTGAGGGGGCACTATGGCTACACCTTC. Protein: CASSLRGHYGYTF.

This clone was observed at least ten times. The sample holds other DNA sequences that translate to the same CDR3. The chain carries TRBV28 and TRBJ1-5, with D hard to call. The V gene's germline CDR1 is MDHEN and CDR2 SYDVKM. The CDR3 loop spans 13 amino acids. The ends were cut back, 5 bases at V and 6 bases at J, with 11 bases in the middle. This CDR3 reads CASSPNRVQPQHF. DNA for the CDR3: TGTGCCAGCAGTCCGAACCGAGTTCAGCCCCAGCATTTT.